Listed below are T cell receptor beta chains from one sample, sequenced in a study of cytomegalovirus exposure and HLA in healthy donors. Sequencing was performed with immunoSEQ multiplex PCR; in TCRdb, only in-frame clones are kept and a portion is missing. The sample has roughly 20,000 clones; under 85% are singletons. Specimen: PBMCs. Receptor source: a human donor in good health. The conserved cysteine and the conserved F or W are not part of the CDR3 here.

v_gene: TRBV11-3; CDR3aa: ASSIQREAFHEQF
v_gene: TRBV30; CDR3aa: ALQETRNSNEQF
v_gene: TRBV6-6; CDR3aa: ASSLSPGLDAEAF
v_gene: TRBV7-9; CDR3aa: ASSVDRGRITEAF
v_gene: TRBV19; CDR3aa: ASSWTVGDYGYT
v_gene: TRBV7-2; CDR3aa: ASSFLRGEGNTEAF
v_gene: TRBV7-9; CDR3aa: ASSTTPQVHEQY
v_gene: TRBV10-2; CDR3aa: ASSPLAGVSYNEQF
v_gene: TRBV7-2; CDR3aa: ASSPRPFAGVANEQF
v_gene: TRBV6-5; CDR3aa: ASSVQGGPNTEAF
v_gene: TRBV7-2; CDR3aa: ASSPIRGGGIGYT
v_gene: TRBV6-5; CDR3aa: ASRTPAARGNEQF
v_gene: TRBV7-9; CDR3aa: ASSFPTGSTEAF
v_gene: TRBV29-1; CDR3aa: SVKNSGGLTYEQY
v_gene: TRBV6-5; CDR3aa: ASKEQPNYGYT
v_gene: TRBV10-3; CDR3aa: AISRGQETQY